The clone carrying this T cell receptor (beta chain) was recorded once. CDR1 and CDR2 from the germline V gene are SGHTA and FQGNSA. This CDR3 region has 15 residues. Trimming left V 3 bases short and J 2 bases short, with 12 bases between. The sample originates from a study of T cells in localized non-small cell lung cancer. The data were produced by immunoSEQ multiplex PCR, yet TCRdb's version contains in-frame clones alone and is incomplete. The sample carries 30,000 or so clones, about 89% recorded once. Sequencing was performed on peripheral blood, taken before any cancer treatment. The gene calls are TRBV7-2 and TRBJ2-3, with D possibly TRBD1 on 6 matching bases. The receptor was derived from a woman between 35 and 75 years old with stage I lung adenocarcinoma. The CDR3 is CASSFNRDTTDTQYF. The CDR3 coding sequence is TGTGCCAGCAGCTTTAACCGGGACACCACAGATACGCAGTATTTT.